The 14 T cell receptor beta chains listed next were all sequenced from one sample in a study of Ad26.COV2.S vaccination and SARS-CoV-2 variants (dated by TCRdb to 2020 to 2023). The treatment or condition label of this sample denotes: some 20 received Ad26.COV2.S at low or high dose, single or two shots; about 5 received placebo; per-sample allocation not given. Repertoires of vaccine and placebo recipients were sequenced from samples taken on day 63 after the first injection. Libraries were built with the immunoSEQ multiplex PCR assay. Held by TCRdb, this immuneACCESS table contains in-frame sequences only and omits some clones. Under half of the omission traces to an unresolved V gene where checked; the cause of the rest is unknown. Across this sample there are 300,000 to 400,000 clones, with less than 90% seen only once. The ten largest account for approximately 5.9% of the sample. The sequencing here drew on peripheral blood, taken in a trial of Ad26.COV2.S vaccine versus placebo. All receptors come from a person aged 18-65 years who received the Ad26.COV2.S COVID-19 vaccine or a placebo.

The chain couples TRBV19 to TRBJ2-5; TRBD2 aligns across 9 bases. J was trimmed by 5 bases and V by 4 bases; bases with no gene match: 14. This CDR3 region has 17 residues. Germline V lookup: CDR1 LNHDA, CDR2 SQIVND (reference sequence). CDR3 amino acids: CASSRAGGGPARETQYF. CDR3 DNA sequence: TGTGCCAGTAGTAGAGCGGGAGGTGGGCCTGCAAGGGAGACCCAGTACTTC.

The CDR3 DNA sequence: TGCGCCAGCGGGACGGCGCCCGATCAGCCCCAGCATTTT. Translating gives CASGTAPDQPQHF. The rearrangement uses TRBV5-1 and TRBJ1-5; possible D gene TRBD1, 5 bases. This CDR3 contains 13 residues. The V gene's germline CDR1 is SGHRS and CDR2 YFSETQ. V was clipped by 7 bases and J by 5 bases, with 13 bases between them.

The chain links TRBV27 to TRBJ1-1; TRBD1 might be the D (5 bases). CDR3 size: 14 residues. The V end lost 7 bases, the J end lost 4 bases, and 16 bases lay between the germline ends. Per the germline V gene, CDR1 is MNHEY and CDR2 is SMNVEV (reference sequence). The DNA of the CDR3 is TGTGCCAGCACACCCTGGTCAGGGTCCACTGAAGCTTTCTTT. Its protein product is CASTPWSGSTEAFF.

The rearrangement uses TRBV10-3 and TRBJ2-2, with 7 bases aligning to TRBD1. This CDR3 has 14 amino acids. Germline V gene lookup returns CDR1 ENHRY and CDR2 SYGVKD. The trim removed 2 bases at V and 7 bases at J, leaving 4 bases unmatched. The CDR3 sequence: CAISEETGVGELFF. CDR3 DNA sequence: TGTGCCATCAGTGAGGAAACAGGGGTCGGGGAGCTGTTTTTT.

This rearrangement joins TRBV19 to TRBJ2-7, with 9 positions matching TRBD2. Germline CDR1 reads LNHDA; CDR2 reads SQIVND (reference sequence). V shed 4 bases, J shed 4 bases, and the junction held 5 bases outside the gene matches. The CDR3 has 14 amino acids. The CDR3: CASSTASGVYEQYF. The CDR3 nucleotides read TGTGCCAGTAGTACGGCTAGCGGGGTTTACGAGCAGTACTTC.

The genes are TRBV7-2 and TRBJ2-5; D may match TRBD1 or TRBD2 (7 bases each). Between the trimmed V and J ends, which lost 7 bases and 1 base, there was a span of 13 bases. The CDR3 runs to 14 residues. In germline, CDR1 is SGHTA, CDR2 FQGNSA. As DNA, the CDR3 is TGTGCCAGCACCTCCAGGGGGGGCCAAGAGACCCAGTACTTC. Translation gives CASTSRGGQETQYF.

This chain joins TRBV5-5 and TRBJ1-2; a possible D gene is TRBD1 (5 bases). V was trimmed by 4 bases and J by 4 bases, leaving 8 bases between them. The germline V gene encodes CDR1 SGHKS and CDR2 YYEKEE (reference sequence). The CDR3 contains 12 residues. The CDR3 region is CASSGDSYGYTF. The CDR3 coding sequence is TGTGCCAGCAGCGGCGACAGCTATGGCTACACCTTC.

The rearrangement links TRBV29-1 to TRBJ2-5, with 8 bases identical to TRBD2. The germline V gene encodes CDR1 SQVTM and CDR2 ANQGSEA. The CDR3 is 12 residues long. The trim removed 7 bases at V and 3 bases at J, leaving 4 bases unmatched. CDR3 amino acids: CSAGLVEETQYF. The CDR3, as DNA: TGCAGCGCGGGACTAGTCGAAGAGACCCAGTACTTC. Combining the CDR3 with reference TRBV29-1 and TRBJ2-5 gives the whole variable domain SAVISQKPSRDICQRGTSLTIQCQVDSQVTMMFWYRQQPGQSLTLIATANQGSEATYESGFVIDKFPISRPNLTFSTLTVSNMSPEDSSIYLCSAGLVEETQYFGPGTRLLVL.

This clone occurred once. The V call is TRBV6-6, the J call TRBJ2-4; D possibly corresponds to TRBD1 (6 bases). The CDR3 is made up of 14 amino acids. Trimming took 0 bases from V and 6 from J, leaving 9 bases between them. Per the germline V gene, CDR1 is MNHNY and CDR2 is SVGAGI (reference sequence). The CDR3 spells CASSYSGRGNIQYF. CDR3 sequence (DNA): TGTGCCAGCAGTTACTCGGGCAGGGGAAACATTCAGTACTTC.

The table lists this clone with a few counts. V is TRBV29-1 and J is TRBJ2-3; 13 bases align to TRBD2. V shed 4 bases and J 3 bases; nucleotides not matched to a gene: 7. CDR3 length: 16 residues. The germline V gene has CDR1 SQVTM and CDR2 ANQGSEA. The CDR3 region is CSVGGLAGVGTDTQYF. The CDR3 nucleotides read TGCAGCGTTGGAGGACTAGCGGGAGTTGGGACAGATACGCAGTATTTT.

The chain couples TRBV9 to TRBJ2-7; the match to TRBD1 covers 7 bases. Losses at the gene ends were 0 bases for V and 2 bases for J; bases not matched to a gene: 5. The CDR3 totals 15 residues. Germline V gene lookup returns CDR1 SGDLS and CDR2 YYNGEE. The chain's CDR3 is CASSVESGGAYEQYF. In DNA, the CDR3 is TGTGCCAGCAGCGTAGAGTCAGGGGGAGCCTACGAGCAGTACTTC. Full variable domain (outside the CDR3, taken from reference TRBV9 and TRBJ2-7): DSGVTQTPKHLITATGQRVTLRCSPRSGDLSVYWYQQSLDQGLQFLIQYYNGEERAKGNILERFSAQQFPDLHSELNLSSLELGDSALYFCASSVESGGAYEQYFGPGTRLTVT.

The chain combines TRBV11-2 with TRBJ1-2; D is undetermined. Looked up from germline, CDR1 is SGHAT and CDR2 is FQNNGV. The CDR3 has 14 residues. Trimming took 5 bases from V and 4 from J, leaving 14 bases between them. The CDR3, as DNA: TGTGCCAGCAGCGAAGGCCCTCCGGGCTATGGCTACACCTTC. Translating gives CASSEGPPGYGYTF.

V is TRBV6-5 and J is TRBJ2-7; D gene ambiguous. The V gene lost 4 bases and the J gene lost 2 bases, with 18 bases spanning the gap. Germline V CDR1 and CDR2: MNHEY, SVGAGI. The CDR3 totals 16 residues. The CDR3 loop is CASSLRHLDLTYEQYF. For the CDR3, the DNA is TGTGCCAGCAGTTTGCGTCACCTCGACCTTACCTACGAGCAGTACTTC.

The chain employs TRBV28 and TRBJ1-2; 8 nucleotides match TRBD1. Trimming took 5 bases from V and 6 from J; bases not matched to a gene: 14. CDR1 MDHEN and CDR2 SYDVKM come from the germline V gene. CDR3 length: 16 amino acids. The CDR3, as DNA: TGTGCCAGCAGTCCTCCAGGGGGCGCGGCCCCTAATGGCTACACCTTC. Translation gives CASSPPGGAAPNGYTF.